This is a list of T cell receptor beta chains from one sample in a study of spatial heterogeneity in lung cancer. TCRdb ran MiXCR on the 5' RACE reads and lists one entry per CDR3 protein. The sample holds 20,000 to 30,000 distinct CDR3 sequences; over 7.5% are singletons and the top ten take 7.7%. This sample comprised lung tumor tissue, obtained at surgery. Source of these receptors: a male donor with early-stage non-small cell lung cancer. CDR3s include the opening cysteine and the closing phenylalanine or tryptophan. A D gene is named only where the DNA matches it firmly. The size field is filled for only some rows; it gives once, few, many or a size class.

j_call clone_size cdr3_length v_call d_call cdr3_nt cdr3_aa
TRBJ2-5 few 15 TRBV24-1 NA TGTGCCACCTCACGGCAGGGGCAGGGCCAAGAGACCCAGTACTTC CATSRQGQGQETQYF
TRBJ2-3 many 16 TRBV7-9 NA TGTGCCAGCAGCTTCTCGACTGGATCTTACCGAGATACGCAGTATTTT CASSFSTGSYRDTQYF
TRBJ2-1 many 15 TRBV5-1 NA TGCGCCAGCAGCCGGGGACAAAGTCGATACAATGAGCAGTTCTTC CASSRGQSRYNEQFF
TRBJ1-1 many 13 TRBV28 NA TGTGCCAGCTGGGTAATAGGGAACACTGAAGCTTTCTTT CASWVIGNTEAFF
TRBJ2-1 medium-sized 17 TRBV4-3 NA TGCGCCAGCAGCCAAGACTTTACCTCAATCGGCGCCGATGAGCAGTTCTTC CASSQDFTSIGADEQFF
TRBJ1-2 few 17 TRBV7-3 TRBD1 TGTGCCAGCAGCCCTTACTCCGGACAGGGTAATCGAAATGGCTACACCTTC CASSPYSGQGNRNGYTF
TRBJ2-7 many 16 TRBV11-2 TRBD1 TGTGCCAGCAGCTCGGGACAGGGAAAGGGAACCTACGAGCAGTACTTC CASSSGQGKGTYEQYF
TRBJ1-5 NA 13 TRBV2 TRBD1 TGTGCCAGCAAAGGACAGGGTAGTCAGCCCCAGCATTTT CASKGQGSQPQHF
TRBJ1-2 NA 13 TRBV2 TRBD1 TGTGCCAGCCGACAGGGGGCTTCCTATGGCTACACCTTC CASRQGASYGYTF
TRBJ2-7 many 14 TRBV18 TRBD1 TGTGCCAGCTCACCACCGGGACAGGGGGGCGAGCAGTACTTC CASSPPGQGGEQYF
TRBJ1-2 many 16 TRBV11-1 NA TGTGCCAGCAGCTACGGACGGGGCGCTTATTCAGATGGCTACACCTTC CASSYGRGAYSDGYTF
TRBJ2-5 NA 13 TRBV5-1 NA TGCGCCAGCAGCTCGGGGGGCTCGGAGACCCAGTACTTC CASSSGGSETQYF
TRBJ2-4 NA 14 TRBV12-3/TRBV12-4 NA TGTGCCAGCAGTTTCGCAATAGCCAAAAACATTCAGTACTTC CASSFAIAKNIQYF
TRBJ2-7 NA 12 TRBV20-1 NA TGCAGTGCCGCCGGGCGGGGCTACGAGCAGTACTTC CSAAGRGYEQYF
TRBJ1-2 many 14 TRBV19 NA TGTGCCAGTGCGGGCCCTGCCGCCTACTATGGCTACACCTTC CASAGPAAYYGYTF
TRBJ1-3 few 15 TRBV11-1 NA TGTGCCAGCAGCGGCCGGGACACATCTGGAAACACCATATATTTT CASSGRDTSGNTIYF
TRBJ2-7 many 15 TRBV11-2 NA TGTGCCAGCAGCTTAAGACTCCCGAAGGGTAACGAGCAGTACTTC CASSLRLPKGNEQYF
TRBJ1-2 many 16 TRBV28 TRBD1 TGTGCCAGCAATCCGGGCGGGGACAGAGCCCTCTATGGCTACACCTTC CASNPGGDRALYGYTF
TRBJ1-2 many 15 TRBV7-6 NA TGTGCCAGCAGCCCCGGGGGCACAGCTAACTATGGCTACACCTTC CASSPGGTANYGYTF
TRBJ2-7 many 15 TRBV20-1 NA TGCAGTGCCGCAGGCCTGGCCGGGGTATCCTACGAGCAGTACTTC CSAAGLAGVSYEQYF
TRBJ1-1 many 14 TRBV5-1 NA TGCGCCAGCAGGGTGGCAGGGGCGAACACTGAAGCTTTCTTT CASRVAGANTEAFF
TRBJ1-2 medium-sized 15 TRBV5-4 TRBD1 TGTGCCAGCAGCCTACGACAGGGGGGAGGCTATGGCTACACCTTC CASSLRQGGGYGYTF
TRBJ1-2 many 13 TRBV28 NA TGTGCCAGCAGTTTCAGGGCTCTCTATGGCTACACCTTC CASSFRALYGYTF
TRBJ2-7 many 14 TRBV5-1 TRBD2 TGCGCCAGCAGCAGCGGGACGGACCCGAGCGAGCAGTACTTC CASSSGTDPSEQYF
TRBJ2-3 NA 15 TRBV7-8 NA TGTGCCAGCAGCTTACCAGGGCCTAGCACAGATACGCAGTATTTT CASSLPGPSTDTQYF
TRBJ2-4 NA 14 TRBV5-1 NA TGCGCCAGCAGCTCGGCACAGGGCACAAACATTCAGTACTTC CASSSAQGTNIQYF
TRBJ2-2 NA 15 TRBV5-6 TRBD2 TGTGCCAGCAGCTCAGCGGGAGGGCCCGGCGGGGAGCTGTTTTTT CASSSAGGPGGELFF
TRBJ2-2 many 13 TRBV7-9 NA TGTGCCAGCAGCTTACAGGGAACCGGGGAGCTGTTTTTT CASSLQGTGELFF
TRBJ2-7 many 17 TRBV27 TRBD1 TGTGCCAGCGGAACCTTATTTGTGGGACAGGGGATCTACGAGCAGTACTTC CASGTLFVGQGIYEQYF
TRBJ2-3 many 14 TRBV20-1 TRBD2 TGCAGTGCTAGAGATCGAACTAGCGGTGATACGCAGTATTTT CSARDRTSGDTQYF
TRBJ1-5 many 16 TRBV24-1 TRBD1 TGTGCCACCAGTGATGGGGAGACAGGGATGTATCAGCCCCAGCATTTT CATSDGETGMYQPQHF
TRBJ2-1 many 14 TRBV27 NA TGTGCCAGCAGTTTTGGAAGGGGGGTACATGAGCAGTTCTTC CASSFGRGVHEQFF
TRBJ2-1 NA 14 TRBV7-2 TRBD2 TGTGCCAGCAACCCGGGACTAGGCCACAATGAGCAGTTCTTC CASNPGLGHNEQFF
TRBJ2-7 few 15 TRBV29-1 TRBD1 TGCAGCGTTGGAGGACAGGTTTCAAGCTCCTACGAGCAGTACTTC CSVGGQVSSSYEQYF
TRBJ1-2 many 12 TRBV6-6 NA TGTGCCAGCAGTTACTTGAAGGACGGCTACACCTTC CASSYLKDGYTF
TRBJ2-5 NA 17 TRBV11-1 TRBD1 TGTGCCAGCAGCACCGGACAGGGGGCTAGTCTGGCGGGGGCCCAGTACTTC CASSTGQGASLAGAQYF
TRBJ2-7 NA 16 TRBV5-1 TRBD2 TGCGCCAGCAAGGGACTAGCGGGAGACGGGGCTTACGAGCAGTACTTC CASKGLAGDGAYEQYF
TRBJ2-7 many 14 TRBV20-1 TRBD1 TGCAGTGCTACAGGACAGGGTAGTCCCTACGAGCAGTACTTC CSATGQGSPYEQYF
TRBJ2-7 NA 15 TRBV25-1 NA TGTGCCAGCAGTGGGGTGGCGTTGGGGGGCTACGAGCAGTACTTC CASSGVALGGYEQYF
TRBJ2-7 few 12 TRBV3-1 NA TGTGCCAGCAGCCAAGTGAACTACGAGCAGTACTTC CASSQVNYEQYF
TRBJ1-1 few 12 TRBV20-1 NA TGCAGTGCTAGAGACCCCGGCCGGGCCGCTTTCTTT CSARDPGRAAFF
TRBJ2-7 many 13 TRBV10-3 NA TGTGCCATCAGGGGGACGGAGACTTACGAGCAGTACTTC CAIRGTETYEQYF